Below, 9 T cell receptor beta chains from the same sample are listed, as sequenced in a study of cytomegalovirus exposure and HLA in healthy donors. The primer mix had 60 Vbeta and 13 Jbeta primers. TCRdb's table, derived via immunoSEQ multiplex PCR, lists solely in-frame clones and lacks some. The data contain fewer than 250,000 clones, about 80% of them singletons. Sequencing was done on a sample of PBMCs. These receptors were taken from a woman between 25 and 40 years old in good health and CMV-seropositive.

The chain links TRBV7-6 to TRBJ2-1, with D tentatively TRBD2 (6 bases). CDR3 length: 15 residues. CDR1 and CDR2 (germline): SGHVS, FNYEAQ. The V and J ends lost 6 bases and 2 bases respectively, with 14 bases between them. This CDR3 is CASRPPGGPYNEQFF. The DNA for the CDR3 is TGTGCCAGCAGACCCCCTGGAGGGCCCTACAATGAGCAGTTCTTC.

The genes are TRBV28 and TRBJ1-5; D is ambiguous. V was trimmed by 3 bases and J by 3 bases, leaving 9 bases between them. This CDR3 has 14 amino acids. The germline CDR1 and CDR2 sequences are MDHEN and SYDVKM. CDR3 nucleotides: TGTGCCAGCAGTTTTATAGGAGACAATCAGCCCCAGCATTTT. This sequence encodes CASSFIGDNQPQHF.

The chain is built from TRBV7-3 and TRBJ2-7; D possibly corresponds to TRBD1 (6 bases). This CDR3 region has 13 residues. The germline V and J ends were trimmed by 3 bases and 5 bases, with 11 bases remaining between them. The germline CDR1 and CDR2 sequences are SGHTA and FQGTGA. This chain's CDR3 is CASSFFGGHEQYF. CDR3 bases: TGTGCCAGCAGCTTTTTTGGGGGCCACGAGCAGTACTTC.

The chain is built from TRBV30 and TRBJ2-3; possible D gene TRBD1, 6 bases. The CDR3 consists of 15 residues. Germline loops: CDR1 GTSNPN, CDR2 SVGIG (reference sequence). Trimming shortened V by 1 base and J by 3 bases, and 14 bases separated the two germline ends. CDR3 DNA: TGTGCCTGGAGTGCGATCCAGGGGTCTACAGATACGCAGTATTTT. Protein: CAWSAIQGSTDTQYF.

This chain uses TRBV7-9 with TRBJ2-7; 7 positions agree with TRBD2. CDR3 length: 16 amino acids. Germline loops: CDR1 SEHNR, CDR2 FQNEAQ (reference sequence). Germline trimming cut 1 base from V and 2 bases from J; bases unmatched to any gene: 8. CDR3 amino acids: CASSLVPGGRPYEQYF. In DNA form, the CDR3 reads TGTGCCAGCAGCTTAGTTCCGGGAGGTCGTCCCTACGAGCAGTACTTC.

The chain carries TRBV2 and TRBJ1-6, with TRBD1 identical over 8 bases. Germline V gene lookup returns CDR1 SNHLY and CDR2 FYNNEI. The ends lost 2 bases at V and 4 bases at J; junction bases unmatched: 1. The CDR3 covers 15 residues. The CDR3 protein is CASSENRGYNSPLHF. The CDR3 DNA sequence: TGTGCCAGCAGTGAAAACAGGGGGTATAATTCACCCCTCCACTTT.

The chain uses TRBV6-1 and TRBJ2-7, with D maybe TRBD2 (5 bases). Germline V CDR1 and CDR2: MNHNS, SASEGT. The germline V and J ends were trimmed by 2 bases and 1 base, with 12 bases remaining between them. This CDR3 is 15 amino acids long. The DNA of the CDR3 is TGTGCCAGCAGTGAAACCCTAGCCCAATCCTACGAGCAGTACTTC. It encodes CASSETLAQSYEQYF.

The chain has TRBV6-5 and TRBJ2-7; perhaps TRBD2 as D (5 bases). V lost 6 bases and J lost 4, with 19 bases in between. This CDR3 is built from 15 residues. The germline gives CDR1 MNHEY, CDR2 SVGAGI. The DNA for the CDR3 is TGTGCCAGCAGCCCCTTAGCGCTTGGAATTTACGAGCAGTACTTC. Translating gives CASSPLALGIYEQYF.

The chain employs TRBV4-1 and TRBJ1-5, with a weak D call TRBD1 (5 bases). The CDR3 length is 15 residues. CDR1 and CDR2 from the germline V gene are MGHRA and YSYEKL. V gave up 0 bases and J gave up 1 base, with 7 bases separating them. The CDR3 coding sequence is TGCGCCAGCAGCCAAGAAGGGGCCAGCAATCAGCCCCAGCATTTT. Residues: CASSQEGASNQPQHF.